This T cell receptor (beta chain) derives from a study of blood T cell repertoires in COVID-19. CDR3 length: 15 amino acids. The trim removed 3 bases at V and 5 bases at J, leaving 7 bases unmatched. In germline, CDR1 is SEHNR, CDR2 FQNEAQ (reference sequence). Using immunoSEQ multiplex PCR, the repertoire was profiled, and TCRdb retains in-frame clones only, with some absent. Of about 350,000 clones listed, 89% are singletons. What was sequenced was peripheral blood. The sequence was obtained from a woman aged 55-69 years with COVID-19, enrolled during active disease. This sequence joins TRBV7-9 and TRBJ2-1, with 7 bases that match TRBD1. The CDR3 DNA sequence: TGTGCCAGCAGCTTGCCGGGACAGACCCACAATGAGCAGTTCTTC. It specifies CASSLPGQTHNEQFF.